Presented here are 17 T cell receptor beta chains from one specimen sequenced in a study of control samples from healthy donors and cancer patients. Libraries were prepared by immunoSEQ multiplex PCR; TCRdb keeps only in-frame clonotypes and omits some of them. This sample has approximately 40,000 clones; around four fifths occur once, and the top ten carry roughly 21%. Material for sequencing was PBMCs. The receptors shown here come from a woman in her sixties with lung cancer.

The chain uses TRBV7-6 and TRBJ2-1; the D gene is possibly TRBD2 (6 bases). The CDR3 spans 15 residues. Trimming pared 8 bases from V and 4 bases from J, leaving 18 bases between. Looked up from germline, CDR1 is SGHVS and CDR2 is FNYEAQ. The CDR3 protein is CASSGSSVLYNEQFF. CDR3 nucleotide sequence: TGTGCCAGCTCCGGCTCTAGCGTATTATACAATGAGCAGTTCTTC.

The V and J genes are TRBV7-2 and TRBJ2-5, with 9 bases fitting TRBD2. This CDR3 has 16 amino acids. Germline CDR1 SGHTA, CDR2 FQGNSA. Unmatched junction bases numbered 12, after V lost 5 bases and J lost 5 bases. The CDR3 coding sequence is TGTGCCAGCAGCCCCCTGGGGCGGGGGGGCCACGAGACCCAGTACTTC. Its translation: CASSPLGRGGHETQYF.

This chain joins TRBV5-6 and TRBJ2-1; D possibly corresponds to TRBD2 (6 bases). Deletions cut 2 bases from V and 8 bases from J, with 17 bases between. Germline CDR1 is SGHDT and CDR2 is YYEEEE. The CDR3 covers 15 residues. The CDR3 nucleotides are TGTGCCAGCAGCTTTGGGGGACTCACTGGGGATGAGCAGTTCTTC. It translates to CASSFGGLTGDEQFF.

This rearrangement joins TRBV27 to TRBJ2-1, with 7 nucleotides matching TRBD2. CDR1 and CDR2 from the germline V gene are MNHEY and SMNVEV (reference sequence). V lost 8 bases to trimming and J lost 1 base; unmatched junction nucleotides: 14. The CDR3 has 17 amino acids. CDR3 sequence reads: CASRPSGGEGSYNEQFF. The CDR3 DNA reads as TGTGCCAGCCGACCCTCGGGGGGAGAGGGGTCCTACAATGAGCAGTTCTTC.

Only a few counts were recorded for this clone. The chain uses TRBV25-1 and TRBJ1-2; 10 bases match TRBD1. Germline loops: CDR1 MGHDK, CDR2 SYGVNS. J was trimmed by 7 bases and V by 4 bases; bases with no gene match: 9. CDR3 length: 15 residues. As DNA, the CDR3 is TGTGCCAGCAGTGCGAGCTTCGGACAGGGGGGTGGCTACACCTTC. This encodes CASSASFGQGGGYTF.

This chain links TRBV2 with TRBJ1-6; 7 bases fit TRBD1. With 3 bases clipped from V and 6 bases from J, the junction kept 5 bases outside the gene matches. Germline V lookup: CDR1 SNHLY, CDR2 FYNNEI. CDR3 length: 15 residues. The CDR3 region is CASSESGTVNSPLHF. The CDR3 nucleotides read TGTGCCAGCAGTGAGTCCGGGACAGTTAATTCACCCCTCCACTTT.

This clone was seen only a few times. This chain joins TRBV24-1 and TRBJ2-1; the D call may be TRBD1 or TRBD2 (5 bases each). CDR1 is KGHDR and CDR2 is SFDVKD in the germline V gene. The CDR3 has 16 residues. V shed 2 bases and J shed 4 bases, with 14 bases lying between them. The CDR3 DNA follows: TGTGCCACCAGTGATTCCTCAGGCAGGGAGTACAATGAGCAGTTCTTC. It specifies CATSDSSGREYNEQFF.

The chain recombines TRBV5-4 with TRBJ2-1, with TRBD2 matching 10 bases. This CDR3 comprises 15 residues. The germline CDR1 and CDR2 sequences are SGHNT and YYREEE (reference sequence). V trimming: 5 bases; J trimming: 4 bases; junction bases outside the gene matches: 6. For the CDR3, the DNA is TGTGCCAGCAGTCTTACTAGCGGGGAATACAATGAGCAGTTCTTC. Translating gives CASSLTSGEYNEQFF.

This clone was seen only a few times. The chain joins TRBV7-9 to TRBJ2-5; tentatively, D is TRBD1 (5 bases). Trimming took 4 bases from V and 5 from J, leaving 11 bases between them. CDR1 SEHNR and CDR2 FQNEAQ come from the germline V gene (reference sequence). There are 13 residues in the CDR3. The CDR3 DNA is TGTGCCAGCAGCTCCAGGGTTTTGGAGACCCAGTACTTC. Its translation is CASSSRVLETQYF.

This chain uses TRBV11-2 with TRBJ2-2; D not resolved. Trimming stripped 4 bases from V and 1 base from J, with 7 bases between. The CDR3 sequence is 14 residues long. The germline gives CDR1 SGHAT, CDR2 FQNNGV. In DNA, the CDR3 is TGTGCCAGCAGCTCTATTAAGAACACCGGGGAGCTGTTTTTT. Translating it yields CASSSIKNTGELFF. Filled out from reference TRBV11-2 and TRBJ2-2, the complete variable domain reads EAGVAQSPRYKIIEKRQSVAFWCNPISGHATLYWYQQILGQGPKLLIQFQNNGVVDDSQLPKDRFSAERLKGVDSTLKIQPAKLEDSAVYLCASSSIKNTGELFFGEGSRLTVL.

This sequence joins TRBV3-1 (or the pseudogene TRBV3-2) and TRBJ1-2; no reliable D call. This CDR3 has 16 residues. V was cut by 1 base and J by 6 bases, with 18 bases left in between. Per germline, CDR1 LGHDT and CDR2 YNNKEL (reference sequence). CDR3 sequence reads: CASSQVWLSGRHGYTF. The DNA of the CDR3 is TGTGCCAGCAGCCAAGTCTGGCTAAGTGGGAGGCATGGCTACACCTTC.

The genes are TRBV13 and TRBJ2-3; tentatively, D is TRBD2 (6 bases). There are 15 residues in the CDR3. V was cut by 5 bases and J by 4 bases, with 16 bases left in between. In germline, CDR1 is PRHDT, CDR2 FYEKMQ (reference sequence). The CDR3 loop is CASSLGLSGADTQYF. CDR3 coding DNA: TGTGCCAGCAGCCTGGGACTCTCAGGTGCAGATACGCAGTATTTT. The full variable domain, its missing parts supplied by reference TRBV13 and TRBJ2-3, is AAGVIQSPRHLIKEKRETATLKCYPIPRHDTVYWYQQGPGQDPQFLISFYEKMQSDKGSIPDRFSAQQFSDYHSELNMSSLELGDSALYFCASSLGLSGADTQYFGPGTRLTVL.

The chain couples TRBV18 to TRBJ1-1; D call uncertain. Deletions cut 2 bases from V and 2 bases from J, with 9 bases between. The CDR3 length is 14 residues. In germline, CDR1 is KGHSH, CDR2 LQKENI. Here the CDR3 reads CASSPRQPNTEAFF. As DNA, the CDR3 is TGTGCCAGCTCACCAAGGCAACCTAACACTGAAGCTTTCTTT.

This chain links TRBV7-9 with TRBJ2-1, with no clear D. The V end was cut by 4 bases, the J end by 2 bases, with 12 bases between. This CDR3 spans 15 amino acids. Germline CDR1 reads SEHNR; CDR2 reads FQNEAQ (reference sequence). In DNA form, the CDR3 reads TGTGCCAGCAGCTCCGAGTTGTTTCCCTACAATGAGCAGTTCTTC. The encoded protein is CASSSELFPYNEQFF. Variable domain in full (rest from reference TRBV7-9 and TRBJ2-1): DTGVSQNPRHKITKRGQNVTFRCDPISEHNRLYWYRQTLGQGPEFLTYFQNEAQLEKSRLLSDRFSAERPKGSFSTLEIQRTEQGDSAMYLCASSSELFPYNEQFFGPGTRLTVL.

The rearrangement uses TRBV5-1 and TRBJ1-3; D is perhaps TRBD1 (6 bases). With 2 bases removed from V and 0 bases from J, the gap between germline ends came to 9 bases. CDR1 and CDR2 (germline): SGHRS, YFSETQ. CDR3 size: 15 residues. The CDR3 bases are TGCGCCAGCAGCTTACAGGGCAGCTCTGGAAACACCATATATTTT. This gives the protein CASSLQGSSGNTIYF.

The gene calls are TRBV5-1 and TRBJ1-5; the D is unclear. The germline V gene has CDR1 SGHRS and CDR2 YFSETQ. The V and J ends lost 1 base and 3 bases respectively, with 8 bases between them. The CDR3 spans 14 residues. The CDR3 sequence: CASSLNGDNQPQHF. Here the CDR3 DNA reads TGCGCCAGCAGCTTGAATGGGGACAATCAGCCCCAGCATTTT. The entire variable domain, with the rest obtained from reference TRBV5-1 and TRBJ1-5, is as follows: KAGVTQTPRYLIKTRGQQVTLSCSPISGHRSVSWYQQTPGQGLQFLFEYFSETQRNKGNFPGRFSGRQFSNSRSEMNVSTLELGDSALYLCASSLNGDNQPQHFGDGTRLSIL.

The chain is built from TRBV2 and TRBJ2-4, with TRBD1 as a possible D gene (6 bases). Germline V gene sequence: CDR1 SNHLY, CDR2 FYNNEI. This CDR3 has 12 amino acids. Trimming stripped 9 bases from V and 6 bases from J, with 12 bases between. In DNA form, the CDR3 reads TGTGCCAGGGGGGAACAGGGAAACATTCAGTACTTC. This translates into CARGEQGNIQYF.